The 30 T cell receptor beta chains presented below share a single source sample, sequenced in a study of CD8+ T cells in alopecia areata. RNA, once extracted, was reverse transcribed into cDNA for use as the sequencing template. The protocol was immunoSEQ multiplex PCR, while the TCRdb copy is restricted to in-frame clones and leaves out a portion. The sample lists about 120,000 clones, 50% to 75% occurring once. Noted treatment: oral pan-JAK inhibitor, 5-10 mg twice daily. This sample comprised CD8+ T cells sorted from blood, obtained at week 4, from a patient treated with tofacitinib. The receptors shown here come from a human donor with alopecia areata.

This clone was found a few times. The chain combines TRBV7-9 with TRBJ2-7; 7 bases align to TRBD1. Germline CDR1 is SEHNR and CDR2 is FQNEAQ (reference sequence). This CDR3 contains 15 residues. The V gene end was trimmed by 4 bases and the J gene end by 4 bases; junction bases not matched to a gene: 10. Here the CDR3 reads CASSSSLTGRYEQYF. The CDR3 DNA follows: TGTGCCAGCAGCTCCTCTTTGACAGGGAGATACGAGCAGTACTTC. Together with reference TRBV7-9 and TRBJ2-7, the CDR3 gives the full variable domain: DTGVSQNPRHKITKRGQNVTFRCDPISEHNRLYWYRQTLGQGPEFLTYFQNEAQLEKSRLLSDRFSAERPKGSFSTLEIQRTEQGDSAMYLCASSSSLTGRYEQYFGPGTRLTVT.

This chain uses TRBV18 with TRBJ1-2; no reliable D call. Germline values: CDR1 KGHSH, CDR2 LQKENI. Trimming took off 1 base at V and 1 base at J, with 13 bases between the two ends. This CDR3 has 16 residues. The DNA of the CDR3 is TGTGCCAGCTCACCACTTTTGACGGATTATAACTATGGCTACACCTTC. It specifies CASSPLLTDYNYGYTF.

This clone has a handful of counts. The V call is TRBV7-3, the J call TRBJ1-2; D uncertain. V lost 5 bases and J lost 7, with 14 bases in between. This CDR3 is 13 amino acids long. Germline CDR1 SGHTA, CDR2 FQGTGA. The CDR3 reads CASSREDGGGYTF. CDR3 in DNA: TGTGCCAGCAGCAGAGAGGACGGAGGTGGCTACACCTTC.

This sequence joins TRBV7-3 and TRBJ2-3; no reliable D call. V lost 0 bases and J 2 bases, leaving 9 bases between the germline ends. There are 15 residues in the CDR3. The germline V gene has CDR1 SGHTA and CDR2 FQGTGA. The CDR3 DNA reads TGTGCCAGCAGCTTAACTGTCCCCCACACAGATACGCAGTATTTT. It is translated as CASSLTVPHTDTQYF. Looking up the rest from reference TRBV7-3 and TRBJ2-3 gives the full variable domain: GAGVSQTPSNKVTEKGKYVELRCDPISGHTALYWYRQSLGQGPEFLIYFQGTGAADDSGLPNDRFFAVRPEGSVSTLKIQRTERGDSAVYLCASSLTVPHTDTQYFGPGTRLTVL.

This chain uses TRBV2 with TRBJ1-1; 7 bases fit TRBD1. V shed 5 bases, J shed 4 bases, and the junction held 10 bases outside the gene matches. Germline V CDR1 and CDR2: SNHLY, FYNNEI. CDR3 length equals 15 residues. CDR3 sequence reads: CASSSTGAGGTEAFF. The CDR3 DNA follows: TGTGCCAGCAGTTCTACAGGGGCAGGGGGCACTGAAGCTTTCTTT.

This clone was detected a few times. The rearrangement uses TRBV29-1 and TRBJ2-7, with TRBD2 matching over 7 bases. V shed 3 bases, J shed 0 bases, and the junction held 11 bases outside the gene matches. This CDR3 is 16 amino acids long. Per the germline V gene, CDR1 is SQVTM and CDR2 is ANQGSEA. The DNA for the CDR3 is TGCAGCGTTGATTTTCAAAACCGGGACTACTCCTACGAGCAGTACTTC. Protein: CSVDFQNRDYSYEQYF.

V gene TRBV5-1 combines with J gene TRBJ1-1; D is unclear. CDR1 SGHRS and CDR2 YFSETQ come from the germline V gene. The CDR3 has 15 amino acids. Trimming shortened V by 3 bases and J by 0 bases, and 12 bases separated the two germline ends. The CDR3 region is CASSSQQGLNTEAFF. The CDR3 nucleotides are TGCGCCAGCAGCTCTCAACAAGGCTTGAACACTGAAGCTTTCTTT.

This clone came up a few times. The V call is TRBV20-1, the J call TRBJ1-1; no definite D call. The CDR3 has 11 amino acids. CDR1 is DFQATT, CDR2 SNEGSKA, per germline (reference sequence). The ends were cut back, 7 bases at V and 4 bases at J, with 10 bases in the middle. DNA for the CDR3: TGCAGTGGGTTTGAGGGCACTGAAGCTTTCTTT. Residues: CSGFEGTEAFF.

The genes are TRBV29-1 and TRBJ1-1; D is possibly TRBD1 (6 bases). Germline assignment: CDR1 SQVTM and CDR2 ANQGSEA. Trimming removed 4 bases at V and 0 bases at J, with 12 bases between. The CDR3 runs 14 residues. The CDR3 is CSVAARGVNTEAFF. The CDR3 coding sequence is TGCAGCGTTGCTGCCAGGGGAGTGAACACTGAAGCTTTCTTT.

The V call is TRBV5-1, the J call TRBJ2-7, with 9 positions matching TRBD1. Germline CDR1 is SGHRS and CDR2 is YFSETQ. The CDR3 runs to 13 residues. V gave up 7 bases and J gave up 4 bases; unmatched junction bases: 6. The CDR3 coding sequence is TGCGCCAGCGGACGGGACAGGGTGTACGAGCAGTACTTC. Its protein product is CASGRDRVYEQYF.

This clone occurred once. The genes are TRBV28 and TRBJ2-7, with a tentative D call TRBD1 (6 bases). The germline V and J ends were trimmed by 5 bases and 9 bases, with 14 bases remaining between them. This CDR3 contains 12 residues. Per germline, CDR1 MDHEN and CDR2 SYDVKM. CDR3 in amino acids: CASSPWTDPQYF. The CDR3 DNA sequence: TGTGCCAGCAGTCCCTGGACAGACCCGCAGTACTTC.

V is TRBV5-1 and J is TRBJ2-7; TRBD1 might be the D (6 bases). Germline V gene sequence: CDR1 SGHRS, CDR2 YFSETQ. The CDR3 extends over 14 amino acids. Trimming removed 0 bases from V and 3 bases from J, with 10 bases in between. The CDR3 DNA follows: TGCGCCAGCAGCTTGGAGGCCAGGGGCTACGAGCAGTACTTC. It translates to CASSLEARGYEQYF. Full variable domain (rest looked up from reference TRBV5-1 and TRBJ2-7): KAGVTQTPRYLIKTRGQQVTLSCSPISGHRSVSWYQQTPGQGLQFLFEYFSETQRNKGNFPGRFSGRQFSNSRSEMNVSTLELGDSALYLCASSLEARGYEQYFGPGTRLTVT.

J is TRBJ1-1 and V is TRBV28, with TRBD1 matching over 8 bases. V lost 4 bases, J lost 3 bases, and 4 bases stayed unmatched. This CDR3 comprises 14 residues. The germline CDR1 and CDR2 sequences are MDHEN and SYDVKM. For the CDR3, the DNA is TGTGCCAGCAGTTCAGGGGGCGCATACACTGAAGCTTTCTTT. The encoded protein is CASSSGGAYTEAFF.

The V gene is TRBV6-5, the J gene TRBJ2-1; the D call may be TRBD1 or TRBD2 (5 bases each). The CDR3 length is 13 residues. Per germline, CDR1 MNHEY and CDR2 SVGAGI. Deletions cut 6 bases from V and 8 bases from J, with 14 bases between. This CDR3 is CASRGASYDEQFF. The DNA of the CDR3 is TGTGCCAGCAGAGGGGCTAGCTATGATGAGCAGTTCTTC.

The chain recombines TRBV30 with TRBJ2-3, with TRBD2 matching 8 bases. With V trimmed by 0 bases and J by 4 bases, 9 bases remained unmatched. The germline gives CDR1 GTSNPN, CDR2 SVGIG (reference sequence). This CDR3 is 16 amino acids long. CDR3 sequence (DNA): TGTGCCTGGAGTGTACTCCGGCGGGGGGCGGCAGATACGCAGTATTTT. Amino acid sequence: CAWSVLRRGAADTQYF.

The genes are TRBV29-1 and TRBJ2-5; 9 nucleotides align to TRBD1. The V segment lost 2 bases and the J segment 3 bases; nucleotides outside the gene matches: 7. The CDR3 has 15 amino acids. Per germline, CDR1 SQVTM and CDR2 ANQGSEA. The CDR3 DNA follows: TGCAGCGTTGAATGGACAGGGGTGGTAGAAGAGACCCAGTACTTC. It is translated as CSVEWTGVVEETQYF.

This clone appeared once. The gene calls are TRBV6-1 and TRBJ2-7; possible D gene TRBD1, 6 bases. V was clipped by 6 bases and J by 3 bases, with 15 bases between them. The germline V gene has CDR1 MNHNS and CDR2 SASEGT. The CDR3 runs 14 residues. The CDR3 nucleotides are TGTGCCAGCAGGCCCCGGACAGCGGACTACGAGCAGTACTTC. Protein product: CASRPRTADYEQYF.

This clone was detected once. The chain recombines TRBV29-1 with TRBJ1-2, with D possibly being TRBD1 (5 bases). Trimming stripped 4 bases from V and 4 bases from J, with 13 bases between. Germline CDR1 SQVTM, CDR2 ANQGSEA. The CDR3 runs to 13 residues. CDR3 DNA sequence: TGCAGCGTTGTAGGGACCGGGCCCTATGGCTACACCTTC. As protein: CSVVGTGPYGYTF. Looking up the rest from reference TRBV29-1 and TRBJ1-2 gives the full variable domain: SAVISQKPSRDICQRGTSLTIQCQVDSQVTMMFWYRQQPGQSLTLIATANQGSEATYESGFVIDKFPISRPNLTFSTLTVSNMSPEDSSIYLCSVVGTGPYGYTFGSGTRLTVV.

The chain employs TRBV5-6 and TRBJ2-1; 8 nucleotides line up with TRBD1. Germline V gene lookup returns CDR1 SGHDT and CDR2 YYEEEE. There are 13 residues in the CDR3. V trimming: 2 bases; J trimming: 6 bases; junction bases outside the gene matches: 1. The CDR3 loop is CASSFGTGNEQFF. The CDR3 nucleotides read TGTGCCAGCAGCTTCGGGACAGGCAATGAGCAGTTCTTC.

In its sample, this clone was seen a few times. The CDR3 spells CAWSDGDGNTQYF. CDR3 nucleotide sequence: TGTGCCTGGAGCGACGGGGACGGTAATACGCAGTATTTT. The chain combines TRBV30 with TRBJ2-3; D is perhaps TRBD1 or TRBD2 (5 bases each). V lost 3 bases and J lost 7, with 14 bases in between. The CDR3 has 13 amino acids. Germline-derived CDR1 and CDR2 are GTSNPN and SVGIG (reference sequence). The full variable domain, with the rest looked up from reference TRBV30 and TRBJ2-3, is SQTIHQWPATLVQPVGSPLSLECTVEGTSNPNLYWYRQAAGRGLQLLFYSVGIGQISSEVPQNLSASRPQDRQFILSSKKLLLSDSGFYLCAWSDGDGNTQYFGPGTRLTVL.

The chain couples TRBV7-2 to TRBJ2-7; 8 positions match TRBD2. The CDR3 covers 14 residues. The germline gives CDR1 SGHTA, CDR2 FQGNSA. V was pared by 5 bases and J by 3 bases, with 6 bases of the junction left unmatched. CDR3 nucleotides: TGTGCCAGCAGCCAACTAGCGGCCCTCTACGAGCAGTACTTC. It yields the protein CASSQLAALYEQYF.

This clone was seen more than once but under ten times. The chain joins TRBV29-1 to TRBJ2-5; 11 nucleotides agree with TRBD2. J was trimmed by 3 bases and V by 3 bases; bases with no gene match: 6. Germline loops: CDR1 SQVTM, CDR2 ANQGSEA. This CDR3 has 15 amino acids. This CDR3 reads CSVEGSGGAEETQYF. As DNA, the CDR3 is TGCAGCGTTGAGGGTAGCGGGGGGGCTGAAGAGACCCAGTACTTC. The entire variable domain, with the rest obtained from reference TRBV29-1 and TRBJ2-5, is as follows: SAVISQKPSRDICQRGTSLTIQCQVDSQVTMMFWYRQQPGQSLTLIATANQGSEATYESGFVIDKFPISRPNLTFSTLTVSNMSPEDSSIYLCSVEGSGGAEETQYFGPGTRLLVL.

This clone was counted between two and nine times. V usage is TRBV15 and J usage is TRBJ2-3; 7 nucleotides agree with TRBD2. The V gene's germline CDR1 is LNHNV and CDR2 YYDKDF (reference sequence). The CDR3 totals 14 residues. The ends lost 5 bases at V and 6 bases at J; junction bases unmatched: 8. The CDR3 protein is CATSSGLDSDTQYF. CDR3 in DNA: TGTGCCACCAGCTCAGGACTAGATTCCGATACGCAGTATTTT.

This clone was seen only a few times. This rearrangement joins TRBV21-1 to TRBJ2-1; the table's D call TRBD1 went unverified against the DNA. TRBV21-1 is noted as a pseudogene. The CDR3 sequence is 16 residues long. DNA for the CDR3: TGTGCCAGCAGCATAAAGACAGGGAAGAGATACAATGAGCAGTTCTTC. Translating gives CASSIKTGKRYNEQFF.

This clone has only a few counts. This rearrangement joins TRBV29-1 to TRBJ2-1; 8 bases map to TRBD1. CDR1 SQVTM and CDR2 ANQGSEA come from the germline V gene. CDR3 length: 16 residues. The J segment lost 2 bases and the V segment lost 0 bases, leaving 6 bases of the junction unmatched. Here the CDR3 reads CSVEEVDRGPYNEQFF. CDR3 bases: TGCAGCGTTGAAGAGGTCGACAGGGGCCCCTACAATGAGCAGTTCTTC.

As for this clone: This sample includes further DNA sequences coding for the same CDR3. The chain joins TRBV27 to TRBJ1-5; weak D call: TRBD1 (5 bases). V was clipped by 3 bases and J by 4 bases, with 7 bases between them. This CDR3 comprises 13 residues. The germline V gene has CDR1 MNHEY and CDR2 SMNVEV (reference sequence). CDR3 coding DNA: TGTGCCAGCAGTTTCGGGGGAAATCAGCCCCAGCATTTT. It yields the protein CASSFGGNQPQHF.

The rearrangement links TRBV4-3 to TRBJ2-2; 13 positions agree with TRBD2. The CDR3 sequence is 17 residues long. The germline V gene encodes CDR1 LGHNA and CDR2 YSLEER. With V trimmed by 5 bases and J by 5 bases, 8 bases remained unmatched. The CDR3 region is CASSYGTSGDWTGELFF. The CDR3 nucleotides are TGCGCCAGCAGCTACGGGACTAGCGGGGATTGGACCGGGGAGCTGTTTTTT.

CDR3 in DNA: TGCAGCGTCGACAGGGATTTCTCCTACAATGAGCAGTTCTTC. As protein: CSVDRDFSYNEQFF. The chain joins TRBV29-1 to TRBJ2-1; TRBD1 aligns across 7 bases. V was clipped by 6 bases and J by 0 bases; unmatched bases: 5. The germline V gene has CDR1 SQVTM and CDR2 ANQGSEA. The CDR3 sequence is 14 residues long.

The gene calls are TRBV29-1 and TRBJ1-1, with D uncertain. CDR1 and CDR2 from the germline V gene are SQVTM and ANQGSEA. This CDR3 has 13 residues. V lost 7 bases and J 0 bases, leaving 12 bases between the germline ends. CDR3 residues: CSGTTPLNTEAFF. The CDR3 bases are TGCAGCGGGACGACACCTTTGAACACTGAAGCTTTCTTT.

The chain combines TRBV29-1 with TRBJ2-7; 8 bases fit TRBD1. V lost 8 bases, J lost 1 base, and 4 bases stayed unmatched. Germline lookup yields CDR1 SQVTM and CDR2 ANQGSEA. The CDR3 loop spans 12 amino acids. CDR3 protein: CSIRQGSYEQYF. The CDR3 coding sequence is TGCAGCATACGACAGGGGTCCTACGAGCAGTACTTC.